What follows are 24 T cell receptor beta chains derived from one specimen sequenced in a study of CD8 T cells in ankylosing spondylitis. Each CDR3 protein gets one entry after TCRdb re-called the 5' RACE reads with MiXCR. The sample contains 80,000 to 90,000 distinct CDR3 sequences, roughly 30% of which appear only once. Sequenced sample: blood, either unsorted or a sorted T cell fraction (not recorded which). These receptor sequences come from a male donor with ankylosing spondylitis or in good health (not recorded which).

In its sample, this clonotype was seen many times. The chain recombines TRBV29-1 with TRBJ2-7; D uncertain. The CDR3 totals 14 residues. Germline lookup yields CDR1 SQVTM and CDR2 ANQGSEA. Trimming removed 6 bases from V and 4 bases from J, with 19 bases in between. This CDR3 is CSVVPTASLYEQYF. In DNA form, the CDR3 reads TGCAGCGTCGTACCGACCGCCTCCTTATACGAGCAGTACTTC.

The rearrangement links TRBV5-1 to TRBJ2-3; 7 nucleotides line up with TRBD2. This CDR3 contains 15 residues. CDR1 is SGHRS, CDR2 YFSETQ, per germline. Trimming cost V 1 base and J 1 base; bases outside gene matches: 3. The CDR3 reads CASSLPSGGTDTQYF. CDR3 DNA sequence: TGCGCCAGCAGCTTGCCCAGCGGGGGCACAGATACGCAGTATTTT.

This clonotype has a handful of counts. The V gene is TRBV5-1, the J gene TRBJ2-5; 12 nucleotides match TRBD1. The germline CDR1 and CDR2 sequences are SGHRS and YFSETQ. Unmatched junction bases numbered 11, after V lost 0 bases and J lost 5 bases. The CDR3 length is 18 residues. Written as DNA, the CDR3 is TGCGCCAGCAGCTTGGAGGGCCCGGGACAGGGGGCTGTCGAGACCCAGTACTTC. This codes for CASSLEGPGQGAVETQYF.

The chain recombines TRBV20-1 with TRBJ1-2; no definite D call. V was trimmed by 3 bases and J by 4 bases, leaving 12 bases between them. CDR3 length: 13 residues. Germline V CDR1 and CDR2: DFQATT, SNEGSKA (reference sequence). The CDR3 coding sequence is TGCAGTGCTAGTTGGCAGGATCCCTATGGCTACACCTTC. Amino acid sequence: CSASWQDPYGYTF.

The chain links TRBV9 to TRBJ2-3; 7 bases agree with TRBD1. Per the germline V gene, CDR1 is SGDLS and CDR2 is YYNGEE. This CDR3 has 16 residues. The J segment lost 5 bases and the V segment lost 3 bases, leaving 12 bases of the junction unmatched. This CDR3 reads CASSDGNRGSGDTQYF. DNA of the CDR3: TGTGCCAGCAGCGATGGGAACAGGGGATCGGGAGATACGCAGTATTTT.

V and J are TRBV20-1 and TRBJ2-1; no firm D call. The CDR3 has 13 amino acids. Trimming removed 2 bases from V and 6 bases from J, with 11 bases in between. Germline CDR1 DFQATT, CDR2 SNEGSKA (reference sequence). CDR3 nucleotides: TGCAGTGCTAGATCAATCCAATTCAATGAGCAGTTCTTC. Translating it yields CSARSIQFNEQFF.

This clonotype has just a few counts. The J gene is TRBJ2-1, the V gene TRBV20-1; no definite D call. CDR1 and CDR2 from the germline V gene are DFQATT and SNEGSKA (reference sequence). The germline V and J ends were trimmed by 6 bases and 8 bases, with 14 bases remaining between them. The CDR3 covers 12 residues. CDR3 sequence (DNA): TGCAGTGCCGTCCGGGTGGACGATGAGCAGTTCTTC. Residues: CSAVRVDDEQFF.

J is TRBJ2-3 and V is TRBV5-6; no clear D. Between the trimmed V and J ends, which lost 1 base and 1 base, there was a span of 7 bases. CDR1 is SGHDT, CDR2 YYEEEE, per germline. The CDR3 extends over 14 amino acids. The CDR3 loop is CASSLFVGTDTQYF. The CDR3 DNA reads TGTGCCAGCAGCTTGTTTGTGGGCACAGATACGCAGTATTTT.

The chain joins TRBV7-7 to TRBJ2-2; TRBD2 aligns across 7 bases. CDR3 length equals 13 residues. Germline V gene lookup returns CDR1 SSHAT and CDR2 FNYEAQ (reference sequence). The junction had 3 bases not matched to a gene; V was cut back by 5 bases and J by 6 bases. CDR3 region: CASSPSGPGELFF. Written as DNA, the CDR3 is TGTGCCAGCAGCCCTAGCGGCCCCGGGGAGCTGTTTTTT.

This clonotype was observed many times. The rearrangement links TRBV27 to TRBJ2-2; D is unclear. V was cut by 3 bases and J by 3 bases, with 14 bases left in between. The CDR3 loop spans 16 amino acids. The germline CDR1 and CDR2 sequences are MNHEY and SMNVEV (reference sequence). The CDR3 spells CASSFSFKSDTGELFF. The CDR3 bases are TGTGCCAGCAGTTTCAGCTTCAAGTCGGACACCGGGGAGCTGTTTTTT.

This clonotype was observed a few times. The rearrangement joins TRBV20-1 to TRBJ2-1; D may be TRBD1 (5 bases). CDR1 and CDR2 (germline): DFQATT, SNEGSKA (reference sequence). The CDR3 consists of 12 residues. Trimming took 8 bases from V and 10 from J, leaving 18 bases between them. For the CDR3, the DNA is TGCAGTACCCAATCAAGTCCAGGGGAGCAGTTCTTC. Translated: CSTQSSPGEQFF.

This clonotype was seen a single time. J is TRBJ1-2 and V is TRBV11-3; TRBD1 is a possible D gene (6 bases). This CDR3 contains 14 residues. Germline CDR1 is SGHNT and CDR2 is YENEEA. Between the trimmed V and J ends, which lost 3 bases and 0 bases, there was a span of 8 bases. Here the CDR3 reads CASSLDSSNYGYTF. The CDR3 DNA follows: TGTGCCAGCAGCTTGGACAGCTCTAACTATGGCTACACCTTC.

This clonotype appeared a few times. CDR3 nucleotide sequence: TGTGCCAGTACACAGGGCAGAGACACAGATACGCAGTATTTT. Its protein is CASTQGRDTDTQYF. The V call is TRBV12-3 or TRBV12-4, the J call TRBJ2-3, with D maybe TRBD1 (6 bases). The CDR3 runs to 14 residues. Trimming cost V 9 bases and J 2 bases, with 15 bases left between them.

This clonotype showed up just once. The chain couples TRBV20-1 to TRBJ1-3, with D tentatively TRBD1 (6 bases). The CDR3 has 21 residues. Trimming cost V 2 bases and J 1 base, with 30 bases left between them. Germline V CDR1 and CDR2: DFQATT, SNEGSKA (reference sequence). CDR3: CSARSQGGGDTSRFSGNTIYF. DNA of the CDR3: TGCAGTGCTAGATCCCAGGGCGGGGGCGATACATCAAGATTTTCTGGAAACACCATATATTTT.

The chain employs TRBV28 and TRBJ2-7; possibly TRBD1 or TRBD2 for D (5 bases each). Germline lookup yields CDR1 MDHEN and CDR2 SYDVKM. The CDR3 spans 15 residues. V gave up 9 bases and J gave up 2 bases, with 20 bases separating them. The CDR3 sequence is CASLRDGRFPYEQYF. CDR3 DNA sequence: TGTGCCAGTCTCCGGGACGGACGATTTCCCTACGAGCAGTACTTC.

The sample holds a few counts of this clonotype. The rearrangement links TRBV18 to TRBJ2-3; the D is unclear. The CDR3 is 13 amino acids. V was trimmed by 3 bases and J by 2 bases, leaving 6 bases between them. Germline lookup yields CDR1 KGHSH and CDR2 LQKENI. CDR3 protein: CASSPSATDTQYF. The CDR3 DNA sequence: TGTGCCAGCTCACCTTCTGCCACAGATACGCAGTATTTT.

This clonotype was recorded a few times. The V gene is TRBV20-1, the J gene TRBJ2-1, with 14 positions matching TRBD2. V lost 6 bases to trimming and J lost 1 base; unmatched junction nucleotides: 11. CDR3 size: 18 residues. Germline V gives CDR1 DFQATT, CDR2 SNEGSKA (reference sequence). The CDR3 here is CSARPGTSGRISYNEQFF. The CDR3 DNA reads as TGCAGTGCCAGACCCGGGACTAGCGGGAGAATTTCCTACAATGAGCAGTTCTTC.

This clonotype was observed at least ten times. V usage is TRBV29-1 and J usage is TRBJ2-3; 11 bases are shared with TRBD1. This CDR3 spans 14 amino acids. The germline CDR1 and CDR2 sequences are SQVTM and ANQGSEA. Trimming cost V 6 bases and J 1 base; bases outside gene matches: 3. CDR3 protein: CSVDRGRGTDTQYF. The DNA for the CDR3 is TGCAGCGTGGACAGGGGGCGCGGCACAGATACGCAGTATTTT.

In this sample, this clonotype turned up a few times. The chain has TRBV18 and TRBJ2-7; unclear D gene. The CDR3 length is 15 residues. CDR1 and CDR2 (germline): KGHSH, LQKENI. Trimming took off 3 bases at V and 0 bases at J, with 12 bases between the two ends. The CDR3 reads CASSPNLGSSYEQYF. CDR3 nucleotide sequence: TGTGCCAGCTCACCGAACCTAGGAAGCTCCTACGAGCAGTACTTC.

The rearrangement uses TRBV11-2 and TRBJ2-5, with 8 bases aligning to TRBD1. The CDR3 contains 19 residues. Germline assignment: CDR1 SGHAT and CDR2 FQNNGV. With 5 bases clipped from V and 4 bases from J, the junction kept 21 bases outside the gene matches. CDR3 loop: CASSPLLDFLGTGAETQYF. CDR3 bases: TGTGCCAGCAGCCCACTGCTGGACTTTCTAGGGACAGGCGCAGAGACCCAGTACTTC.

This clonotype was recorded a few times. V and J are TRBV7-2 and TRBJ2-7; D not certain. The CDR3 loop spans 13 amino acids. Trimming took off 5 bases at V and 5 bases at J, with 13 bases between the two ends. CDR1 and CDR2 (germline): SGHTA, FQGNSA. The CDR3 region is CASSLMDLNEQYF. CDR3 coding DNA: TGTGCCAGCAGCCTGATGGACCTAAACGAGCAGTACTTC.

This clonotype showed up just a few times. The chain joins TRBV7-8 to TRBJ2-1; no definite D call. The ends were cut back, 5 bases at V and 7 bases at J, with 12 bases in the middle. The CDR3 is 13 amino acids. From germline, CDR1 is SGHVS and CDR2 FQNEAQ. The CDR3 region is CASSLTTANEQFF. The CDR3 nucleotides read TGTGCCAGCAGCCTGACCACAGCGAATGAGCAGTTCTTC.

The gene calls are TRBV5-5 and TRBJ1-5, with D tentatively TRBD1 (5 bases). CDR3 length: 15 residues. Germline V gene lookup returns CDR1 SGHKS and CDR2 YYEKEE (reference sequence). V was cut by 4 bases and J by 3 bases, with 14 bases left in between. CDR3 DNA: TGTGCCAGCAGCCGGGACCCAAGAGACAATCAGCCCCAGCATTTT. Residues: CASSRDPRDNQPQHF. The whole variable domain, filled in from reference TRBV5-5 and TRBJ1-5, reads DAGVTQSPTHLIKTRGQQVTLRCSPISGHKSVSWYQQVLGQGPQFIFQYYEKEERGRGNFPDRFSARQFPNYSSELNVNALLLGDSALYLCASSRDPRDNQPQHFGDGTRLSIL.

The rearrangement links TRBV4-1 to TRBJ1-1; D may be TRBD1 (5 bases). The V gene's germline CDR1 is MGHRA and CDR2 YSYEKL. CDR3 size: 16 residues. The ends were cut back, 0 bases at V and 5 bases at J, with 16 bases in the middle. The DNA of the CDR3 is TGCGCCAGCAGCCAAGAAAAGGCGGGGGGAAGGACTGAAGCTTTCTTT. It is translated as CASSQEKAGGRTEAFF.